This TCR beta chain was found in a study of CD8 T cells in Susac syndrome. Study-level points and caveats: The study acknowledged a relatively small number of individuals in its TCR sequencing and HLA analysis.

A note on this clonotype: What it recognizes is unknown.

Random hexamers were used to reverse transcribe about 0.5 to 1 ug of RNA. Amplification of TCR beta CDR3 across 54 Vbeta and 13 Jbeta was performed with immunoSEQ multiplex PCR. Each CDR3 protein is one row after TCRdb ran MiXCR on the immunoSEQ multiplex PCR reads. The sample includes tens of thousands of distinct CDR3 sequences, 90% to 97% of them seen just once. Germline V lookup: CDR1 MNHEY, CDR2 SMNVEV (reference sequence). The CDR3 has 16 amino acids. The J segment lost 7 bases and the V segment lost 2 bases, leaving 9 bases of the junction unmatched. Blood CD8+ and CD4+ T cells underwent high-throughput TCR beta sequencing. TEMRA cells were FACS-enriched, while CD8+ and CD4+ T cells were negatively isolated.

This sequence was found in a human donor with Susac syndrome. This sequence joins TRBV27 and TRBJ1-5; 9 nucleotides line up with TRBD1. Sequencing used CD8+ T cells from PBMCs. CDR3 sequence (DNA): TGTGCCAGCAGTTTAAACCCCGGGACAGGGTTGCAGCCCCAGCATTTT. This translates into CASSLNPGTGLQPQHF.